The clone carrying this T cell receptor (beta chain) has just one count. Its antigen remains unidentified. Stated treatment: about 20 received Ad26.COV2.S at low or high dose, single or two shots; 5 received placebo; per-sample allocation not given. Day 63 following the first vaccine or placebo injection was when the samples were taken. TCRdb's table, derived via immunoSEQ multiplex PCR, lists solely in-frame clones and lacks some. Of 430,000 or so clones in the sample, approximately 92% were seen once. The CDR3 runs to 14 residues. Germline loops: CDR1 SQVTM, CDR2 ANQGSEA. Losses at the gene ends were 6 bases for V and 5 bases for J; bases not matched to a gene: 8. The data are from a study of Ad26.COV2.S vaccination and SARS-CoV-2 variants. Study-wide context: Ad26.COV2.S arm of COV1001 included the donor. Into the muscle, Ad26.COV2.S was dosed once or twice, 56 days apart.

Notes on the study in general: TCR breadth and depth analyses may have underestimated total T cell responses.

The chain combines TRBV29-1 with TRBJ2-5; 11 bases map to TRBD2. The source of this sequence is a person aged 18 to 59 who received the Ad26.COV2.S COVID-19 vaccine or a placebo. The material was peripheral blood, obtained in a trial of Ad26.COV2.S vaccine versus placebo. CDR3 loop: CSVLSGGARETQYF. The CDR3 DNA reads TGCAGCGTCCTTAGCGGGGGGGCCCGGGAGACCCAGTACTTC.